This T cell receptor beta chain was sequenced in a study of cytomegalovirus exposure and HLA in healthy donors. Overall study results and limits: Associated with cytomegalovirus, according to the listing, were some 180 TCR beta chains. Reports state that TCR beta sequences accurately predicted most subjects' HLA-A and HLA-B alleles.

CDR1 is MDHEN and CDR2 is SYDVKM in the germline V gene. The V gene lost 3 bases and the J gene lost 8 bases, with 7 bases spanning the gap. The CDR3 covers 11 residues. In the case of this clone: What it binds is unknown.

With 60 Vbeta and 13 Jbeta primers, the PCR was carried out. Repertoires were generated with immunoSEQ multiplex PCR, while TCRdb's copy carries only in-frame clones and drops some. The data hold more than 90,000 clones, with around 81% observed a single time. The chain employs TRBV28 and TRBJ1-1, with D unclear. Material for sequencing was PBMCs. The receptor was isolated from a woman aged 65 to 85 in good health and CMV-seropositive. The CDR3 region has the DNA TGTGCCAGCAGTTTTGCCCAGGAAGCTTTCTTT. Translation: CASSFAQEAFF.